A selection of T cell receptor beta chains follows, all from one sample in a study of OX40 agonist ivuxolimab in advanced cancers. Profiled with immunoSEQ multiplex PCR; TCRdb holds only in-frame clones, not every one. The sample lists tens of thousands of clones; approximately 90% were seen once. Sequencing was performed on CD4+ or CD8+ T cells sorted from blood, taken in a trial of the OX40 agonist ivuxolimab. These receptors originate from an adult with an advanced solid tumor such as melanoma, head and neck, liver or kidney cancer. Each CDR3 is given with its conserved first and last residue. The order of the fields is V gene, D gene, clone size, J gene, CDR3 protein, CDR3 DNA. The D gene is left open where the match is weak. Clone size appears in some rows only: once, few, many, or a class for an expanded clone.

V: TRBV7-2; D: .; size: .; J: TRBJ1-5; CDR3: CASSPDAGLWNQPQHF; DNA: TGTGCCAGCAGCCCGGATGCGGGGCTTTGGAATCAGCCCCAGCATTTT
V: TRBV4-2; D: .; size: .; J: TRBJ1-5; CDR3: CASKIGVDSNQPQHF; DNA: TGTGCCAGCAAAATAGGGGTGGATAGCAATCAGCCCCAGCATTTT
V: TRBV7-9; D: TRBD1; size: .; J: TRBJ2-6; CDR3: CASSLTGTGVDGANVLTF; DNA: TGTGCCAGCAGCTTGACCGGGACAGGGGTGGATGGGGCCAACGTCCTGACTTTC
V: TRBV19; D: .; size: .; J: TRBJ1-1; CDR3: CASRWGNTEAFF; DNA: TGTGCCAGTAGATGGGGGAACACTGAAGCTTTCTTT
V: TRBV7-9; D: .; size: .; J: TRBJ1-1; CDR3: CASSFTGGANTEAFF; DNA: TGTGCCAGCAGCTTTACGGGGGGAGCGAACACTGAAGCTTTCTTT
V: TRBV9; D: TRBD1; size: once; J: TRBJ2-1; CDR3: CASSYRGEGYNEQFF; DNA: TGTGCCAGCAGCTACAGGGGCGAAGGCTACAATGAGCAGTTCTTC
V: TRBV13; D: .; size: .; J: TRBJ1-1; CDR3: CASSLGGTIPEAFF; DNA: TGTGCCAGCAGCTTAGGAGGGACAATCCCTGAAGCTTTCTTT
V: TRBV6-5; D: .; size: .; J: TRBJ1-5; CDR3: CASSYWDSNQPQHF; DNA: TGTGCCAGCAGTTACTGGGACAGCAATCAGCCCCAGCATTTT
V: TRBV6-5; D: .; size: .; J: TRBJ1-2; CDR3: CASSYYGGTEDYTF; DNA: TGTGCCAGCAGTTACTATGGGGGGACCGAGGACTACACCTTC
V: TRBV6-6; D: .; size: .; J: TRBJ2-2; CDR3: CASSYGLYTGELFF; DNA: TGTGCCAGCAGTTACGGGCTCTACACCGGGGAGCTGTTTTTT
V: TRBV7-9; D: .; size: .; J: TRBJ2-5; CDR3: CASSELGGQETQYF; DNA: TGTGCCAGCAGCGAACTTGGGGGCCAAGAGACCCAGTACTTC
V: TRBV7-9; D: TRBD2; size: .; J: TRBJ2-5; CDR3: CASSSPPAGANQETQYF; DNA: TGTGCCAGCAGCTCGCCCCCAGCGGGGGCTAACCAAGAGACCCAGTACTTC
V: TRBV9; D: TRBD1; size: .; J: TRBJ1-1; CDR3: CASSAGGTETEAFF; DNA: TGTGCCAGCAGCGCAGGGGGCACGGAGACTGAAGCTTTCTTT
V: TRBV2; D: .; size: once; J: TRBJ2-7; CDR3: CASKERTEPYEQYF; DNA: TGTGCCAGCAAGGAAAGGACCGAGCCCTACGAGCAGTACTTC
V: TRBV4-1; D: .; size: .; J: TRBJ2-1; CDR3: CASRVLVNSYNEQFF; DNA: TGCGCCAGCAGAGTCCTGGTTAACTCCTACAATGAGCAGTTCTTC
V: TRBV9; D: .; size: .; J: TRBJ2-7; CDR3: CASSSGGTSYEQYF; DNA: TGTGCCAGCAGCTCCGGCGGCACCTCCTACGAGCAGTACTTC
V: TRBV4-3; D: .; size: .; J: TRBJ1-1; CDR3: CASSYSGHLNTEAFF; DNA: TGCGCCAGCAGCTACTCGGGACACCTGAACACTGAAGCTTTCTTT
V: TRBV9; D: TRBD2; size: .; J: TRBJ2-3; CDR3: CASSVSTSASTDTQYF; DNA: TGTGCCAGCAGCGTATCGACTAGCGCAAGCACAGATACGCAGTATTTT
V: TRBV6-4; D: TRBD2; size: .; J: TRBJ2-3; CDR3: CASSISGTTGDTQYF; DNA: TGTGCCAGCAGCATTAGCGGGACTACAGGGGATACGCAGTATTTT
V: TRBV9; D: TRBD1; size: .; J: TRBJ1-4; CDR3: CASSPSGDRGQEKLFF; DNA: TGTGCCAGCAGCCCGAGTGGGGACAGGGGGCAGGAAAAACTGTTTTTT
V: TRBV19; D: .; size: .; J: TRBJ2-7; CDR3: CASSIEGNYHEQYF; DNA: TGTGCCAGTAGTATAGAGGGGAATTACCACGAGCAGTACTTC
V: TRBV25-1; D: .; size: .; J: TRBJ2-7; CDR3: CASSESDSSYEQYF; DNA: TGTGCCAGCAGTGAATCGGATAGCTCCTACGAGCAGTACTTC
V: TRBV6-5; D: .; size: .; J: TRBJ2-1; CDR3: CASSYLRDEQFF; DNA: TGTGCCAGCAGTTACCTCAGGGATGAGCAGTTCTTC
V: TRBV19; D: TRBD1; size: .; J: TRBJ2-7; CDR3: CASSRTGAYEQYF; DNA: TGTGCCAGTAGTCGGACAGGGGCGTACGAGCAGTACTTC
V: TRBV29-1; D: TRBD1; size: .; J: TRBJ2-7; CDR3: CSVLQTGQTYEQYF; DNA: TGCAGCGTCCTGCAGACGGGACAGACCTACGAGCAGTACTTC
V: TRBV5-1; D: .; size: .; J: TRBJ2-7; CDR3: CASSLYFRTSPYEQYF; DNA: TGCGCCAGCAGCTTGTACTTCAGGACTTCACCCTACGAGCAGTACTTC
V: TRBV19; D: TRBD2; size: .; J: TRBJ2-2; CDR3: CASSIGGLDTGGELFF; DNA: TGTGCCAGTAGTATAGGGGGACTAGATACTGGCGGGGAGCTGTTTTTT
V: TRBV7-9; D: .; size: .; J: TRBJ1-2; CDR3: CASSWTGDGYTF; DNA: TGTGCCAGCAGTTGGACGGGAGATGGCTACACCTTC
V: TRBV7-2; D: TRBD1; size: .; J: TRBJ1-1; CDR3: CASSLGQGLNTEAFF; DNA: TGTGCCAGCAGCTTAGGACAGGGCTTGAACACTGAAGCTTTCTTT
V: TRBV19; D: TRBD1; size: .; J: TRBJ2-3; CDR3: CASSITGGADTQYF; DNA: TGTGCCAGTAGTATAACAGGGGGCGCGGATACGCAGTATTTT
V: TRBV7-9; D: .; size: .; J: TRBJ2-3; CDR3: CASSSDRTRSTDTQYF; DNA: TGTGCCAGCAGCTCTGATAGGACCCGGAGCACAGATACGCAGTATTTT
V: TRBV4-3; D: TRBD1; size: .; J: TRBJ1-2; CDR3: CASSQELWGQGDPNYGYTF; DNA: TGCGCCAGCAGCCAAGAATTGTGGGGACAGGGGGATCCAAACTATGGCTACACCTTC
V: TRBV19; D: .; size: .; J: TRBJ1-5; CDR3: CASSIGNRVGQPQHF; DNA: TGTGCCAGTAGTATAGGGAACAGGGTAGGGCAGCCCCAGCATTTT
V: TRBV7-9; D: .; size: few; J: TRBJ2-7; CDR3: CASSLGGNYEQYF; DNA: TGTGCCAGCAGCTTAGGAGGAAACTACGAGCAGTACTTC
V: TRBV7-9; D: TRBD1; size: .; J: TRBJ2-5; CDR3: CASSTGTGGLIQETQYF; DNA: TGTGCCAGCAGTACCGGGACAGGGGGCCTAATCCAAGAGACCCAGTACTTC
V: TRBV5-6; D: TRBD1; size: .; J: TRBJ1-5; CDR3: CASSLEGQDNQPQHF; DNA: TGTGCCAGCAGCTTAGAGGGACAGGACAATCAGCCCCAGCATTTT
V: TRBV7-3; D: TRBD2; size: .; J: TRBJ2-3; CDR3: CASSFSGGTDTQYF; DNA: TGTGCCAGCAGCTTTAGCGGGGGCACAGATACGCAGTATTTT
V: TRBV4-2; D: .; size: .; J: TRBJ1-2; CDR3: CASSQDLSGSHGYTF; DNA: TGTGCCAGCAGCCAAGATTTGTCAGGGTCCCATGGCTACACCTTC
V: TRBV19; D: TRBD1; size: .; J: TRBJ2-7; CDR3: CASSIGGTGVLDEQYF; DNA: TGTGCCAGTAGTATAGGTGGAACAGGGGTTCTTGACGAGCAGTACTTC
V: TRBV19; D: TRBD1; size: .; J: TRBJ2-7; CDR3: CASDQGAEQYF; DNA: TGTGCCAGTGATCAGGGGGCCGAGCAGTACTTC
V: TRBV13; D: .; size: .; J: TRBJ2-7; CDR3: CASSFFGGSYEQYF; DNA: TGTGCCAGCAGCTTCTTTGGGGGGTCCTACGAGCAGTACTTC
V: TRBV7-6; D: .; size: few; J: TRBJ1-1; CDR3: CASSSFGTEAFF; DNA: TGTGCCAGCAGCTCCTTTGGGACTGAAGCTTTCTTT
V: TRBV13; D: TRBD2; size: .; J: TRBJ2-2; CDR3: CASSPGLASTGELFF; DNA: TGTGCCAGCAGCCCGGGACTAGCGTCGACCGGGGAGCTGTTTTTT